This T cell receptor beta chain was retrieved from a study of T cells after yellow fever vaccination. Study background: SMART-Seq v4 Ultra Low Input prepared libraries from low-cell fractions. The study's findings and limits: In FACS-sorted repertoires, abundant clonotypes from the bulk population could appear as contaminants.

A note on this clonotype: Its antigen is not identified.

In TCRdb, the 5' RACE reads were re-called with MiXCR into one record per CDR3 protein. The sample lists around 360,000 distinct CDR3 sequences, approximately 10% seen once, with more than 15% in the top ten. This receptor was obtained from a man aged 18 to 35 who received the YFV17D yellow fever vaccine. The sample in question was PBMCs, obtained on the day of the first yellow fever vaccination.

The chain's CDR3 is CASSYRAGRKTNEKLFF. The CDR3 DNA follows: TGTGCCAGCAGTTACAGGGCAGGGCGAAAAACTAATGAAAAACTGTTTTTT. The gene calls are TRBV6-5 and TRBJ1-4; tentative D call: TRBD1 (5 bases). Germline V lookup: CDR1 MNHEY, CDR2 SVGAGI. CDR3 length equals 17 residues. Trimming stripped 2 bases from V and 1 base from J, with 14 bases between.